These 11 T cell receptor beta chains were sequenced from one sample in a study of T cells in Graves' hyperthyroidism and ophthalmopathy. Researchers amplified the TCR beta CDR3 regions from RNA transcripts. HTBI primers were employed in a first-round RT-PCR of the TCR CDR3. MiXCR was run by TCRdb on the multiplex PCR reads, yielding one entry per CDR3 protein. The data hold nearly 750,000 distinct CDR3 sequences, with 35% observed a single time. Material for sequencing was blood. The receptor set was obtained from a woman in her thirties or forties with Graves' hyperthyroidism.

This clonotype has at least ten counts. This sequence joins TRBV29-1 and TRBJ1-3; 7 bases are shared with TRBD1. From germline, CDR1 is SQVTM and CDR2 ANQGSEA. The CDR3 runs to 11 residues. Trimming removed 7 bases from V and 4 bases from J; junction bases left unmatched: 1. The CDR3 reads CSGGQGNTIYF. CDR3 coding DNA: TGCAGCGGGGGACAGGGAAACACCATATATTTT.

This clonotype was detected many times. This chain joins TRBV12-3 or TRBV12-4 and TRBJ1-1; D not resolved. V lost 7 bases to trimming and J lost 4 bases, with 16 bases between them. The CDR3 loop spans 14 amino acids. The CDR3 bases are TGTGCCAGCATCCCTCCATGGGTGATCACTGAAGCTTTCTTT. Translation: CASIPPWVITEAFF.

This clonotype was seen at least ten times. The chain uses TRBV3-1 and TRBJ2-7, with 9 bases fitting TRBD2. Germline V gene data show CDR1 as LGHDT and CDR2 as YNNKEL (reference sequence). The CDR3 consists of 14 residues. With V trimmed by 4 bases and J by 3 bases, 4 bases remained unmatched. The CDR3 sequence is CASSLLAGSYEQYF. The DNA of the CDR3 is TGTGCCAGCAGCCTTCTAGCGGGAAGCTACGAGCAGTACTTC.

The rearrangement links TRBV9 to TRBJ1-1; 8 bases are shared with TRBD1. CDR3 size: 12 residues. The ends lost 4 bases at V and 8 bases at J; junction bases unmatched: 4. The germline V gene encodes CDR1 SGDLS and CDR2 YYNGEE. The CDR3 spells CASSLRDREAFF. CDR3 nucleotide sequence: TGTGCCAGCAGCCTACGGGACAGGGAAGCTTTCTTT.

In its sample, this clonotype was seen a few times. The DNA of the CDR3 is TGTGCCAGCAGCTTTAATTCTGACACTCTGGAAGCTTTCTTT. As protein: CASSFNSDTLEAFF. The rearrangement joins TRBV5-8 to TRBJ1-1; D is undetermined. V was cut by 2 bases and J by 8 bases, with 16 bases left in between. CDR3 size: 14 residues. Germline values: CDR1 SGHTS, CDR2 YDEGEE. Combining the CDR3 with reference TRBV5-8 and TRBJ1-1 gives the whole variable domain EAGVTQSPTHLIKTRGQQATLRCSPISGHTSVYWYQQALGLGLQFLLWYDEGEERNRGNFPPRFSGRQFPNYSSELNVNALELEDSALYLCASSFNSDTLEAFFGQGTRLTVV.

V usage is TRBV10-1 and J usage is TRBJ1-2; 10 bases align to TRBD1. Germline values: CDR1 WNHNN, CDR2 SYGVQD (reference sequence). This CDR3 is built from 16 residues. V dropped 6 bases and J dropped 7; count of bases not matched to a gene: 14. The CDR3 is CASRTPGTGVSSGYTF. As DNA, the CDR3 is TGCGCCAGCAGGACTCCAGGGACAGGGGTATCGAGTGGCTACACCTTC.

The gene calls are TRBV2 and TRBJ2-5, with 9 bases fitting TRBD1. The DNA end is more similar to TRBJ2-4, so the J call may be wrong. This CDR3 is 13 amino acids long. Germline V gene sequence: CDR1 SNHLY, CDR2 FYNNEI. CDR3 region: CASSGQGRNIQYF. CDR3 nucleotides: TGTGCCAGCAGCGGACAGGGGCGGAACATTCAGTACTTC.

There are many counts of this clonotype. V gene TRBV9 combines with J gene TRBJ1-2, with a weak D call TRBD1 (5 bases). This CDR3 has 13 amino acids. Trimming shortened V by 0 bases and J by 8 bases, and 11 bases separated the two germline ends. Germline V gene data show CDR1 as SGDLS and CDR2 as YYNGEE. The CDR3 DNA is TGTGCCAGCAGCGTAGCGACCGGGGGGGGCTACACCTTC. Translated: CASSVATGGGYTF.

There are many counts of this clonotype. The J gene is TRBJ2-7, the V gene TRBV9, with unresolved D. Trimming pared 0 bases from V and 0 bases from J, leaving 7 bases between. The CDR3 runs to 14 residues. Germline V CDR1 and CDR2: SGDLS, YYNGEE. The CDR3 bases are TGTGCCAGCAGCGTAGCCGGATACTCCTACGAGCAGTACTTC. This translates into CASSVAGYSYEQYF.

The CDR3 is CASSTTSGLRGNQPQHF. The CDR3 nucleotides are TGCGCCAGCAGCACTACCTCCGGGCTTAGAGGAAATCAGCCCCAGCATTTT. This chain joins TRBV4-3 and TRBJ1-5; D gene ambiguous. The V and J ends lost 5 bases and 4 bases respectively, with 21 bases between them. CDR3 length: 17 residues. CDR1 and CDR2 from the germline V gene are LGHNA and YSLEER.

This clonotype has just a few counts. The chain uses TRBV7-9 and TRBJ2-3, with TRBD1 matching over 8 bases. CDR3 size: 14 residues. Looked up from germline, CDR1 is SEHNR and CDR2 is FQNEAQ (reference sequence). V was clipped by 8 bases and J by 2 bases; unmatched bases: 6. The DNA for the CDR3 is TGTGCCAGCGAGGACAGGGCAAACACAGATACGCAGTATTTT. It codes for CASEDRANTDTQYF.